This TCR beta chain was sequenced during a study of T cell clones after liver transplantation. Only in-frame clones appear in the TCRdb table, and some are missing; sequencing was by immunoSEQ multiplex PCR. The table has fewer than 20,000 clones, approximately 88% seen once. Trimming took 0 bases from V and 4 from J, leaving 6 bases between them. CDR3 length: 13 residues. The germline gives CDR1 SGHVS, CDR2 FNYEAQ. The starting material was CD8+ T cells from blood, obtained before liver transplant. The V gene is TRBV7-6, the J gene TRBJ1-1; no clear D gene. This receptor was identified in a human donor who received a liver transplant. CDR3 amino acids: CASSLADTTEAFF. Written as DNA, the CDR3 is TGTGCCAGCAGCTTAGCTGACACCACTGAAGCTTTCTTT.